These T cell receptor beta chains were read from a single sample in a study of Graves' ophthalmopathy and Graves' hyperthyroidism. MiXCR, run by TCRdb on the multiplex PCR reads, gives a single entry per CDR3 protein. The sample lists roughly 300,000 distinct CDR3 sequences; roughly 15% were seen once. Sample: peripheral blood. Every receptor here comes from an adult man with Graves' ophthalmopathy. Each CDR3 is given with its conserved first and last residue. D genes are given only for firm matches. Only part of the rows carry a size: once, few, many, or a class if the clone is expanded.

J gene	clone size	V gene	CDR3 length	D gene	CDR3 protein	CDR3 DNA
TRBJ1-5	many	TRBV12-3/TRBV12-4	12	TRBD1	CASRQGAQPQHF	TGTGCCAGCCGACAGGGGGCCCAGCCCCAGCATTTT
TRBJ1-1	many	TRBV7-2	13	NA	CASSAGAAPGAFF	TGTGCCAGCAGCGCAGGGGCCGCGCCCGGCGCTTTCTTT
TRBJ2-5	NA	TRBV25-1	15	TRBD1	CASSVGQGLQETQYF	TGTGCCAGCAGTGTTGGACAGGGCCTCCAAGAGACCCAGTACTTC
TRBJ2-7	many	TRBV11-1	17	TRBD1	CASSLDRDPTRPYEQYF	TGTGCCAGCAGCCTAGACAGGGATCCAACCAGACCCTACGAGCAGTACTTC
TRBJ1-1	many	TRBV7-9	15	NA	CASSTTQVSNTEAFF	TGTGCCAGCAGCACCACACAGGTTTCGAACACTGAAGCTTTCTTT
TRBJ2-7	many	TRBV7-9	15	NA	CASSLVGGQNYEQYF	TGTGCCAGCAGCTTAGTCGGTGGACAAAACTACGAGCAGTACTTC
TRBJ2-2	many	TRBV19	18	TRBD1	CASSPKLTGSHYTGELFF	TGTGCCAGTAGTCCGAAGTTGACAGGGAGCCATTACACCGGGGAGCTGTTTTTT
TRBJ1-5	many	TRBV19	15	NA	CASSRTDNSNQPQHF	TGTGCCAGTAGTCGGACAGATAATAGCAATCAGCCCCAGCATTTT
TRBJ1-2	few	TRBV6-1	14	NA	CASSVSWGPSGYTF	TGTGCCAGCAGTGTCTCGTGGGGGCCAAGTGGCTACACCTTC
TRBJ2-5	NA	TRBV3-1	14	TRBD1	CASSPTGGRETQYF	TGTGCCAGCAGCCCTACAGGGGGGCGAGAGACCCAGTACTTC
TRBJ1-1	many	TRBV29-1	13	NA	CSVVGKVNTEAFF	TGCAGCGTTGTAGGGAAGGTGAACACTGAAGCTTTCTTT
TRBJ2-7	many	TRBV7-8	16	TRBD1	CASSLVDRGTSYEQYF	TGTGCCAGCAGTCTAGTCGACAGGGGCACATCCTACGAGCAGTACTTC
TRBJ2-7	many	TRBV7-9	13	TRBD2	CASIREGQYEQYF	TGTGCCAGCATCCGGGAGGGCCAGTACGAGCAGTACTTC
TRBJ2-7	many	TRBV20-1	17	TRBD2	CSAKLYLAGVQDYEQYF	TGCAGTGCTAAGTTGTACCTAGCGGGAGTCCAAGACTACGAGCAGTACTTC
TRBJ2-2	NA	TRBV3-1	14	NA	CASSQVNYPGELFF	TGTGCCAGCAGCCAAGTTAATTATCCCGGGGAGCTGTTTTTT
TRBJ1-1	many	TRBV29-1	14	TRBD1	CSVDRTGGNTEAFF	TGCAGCGTTGATAGGACAGGTGGGAACACTGAAGCTTTCTTT
TRBJ1-6	many	TRBV30	13	NA	CAWSLQEKSPLHF	TGTGCCTGGAGTCTACAGGAAAAGTCACCCCTCCACTTT
TRBJ1-1	few	TRBV7-3	14	NA	CASSQFQGDTEAFF	TGTGCCAGCAGCCAATTCCAGGGCGACACTGAAGCTTTCTTT
TRBJ2-5	NA	TRBV6-1	17	NA	CASSRLYVGGRQETQYF	TGTGCCAGCAGTCGCTTGTATGTCGGGGGCCGCCAAGAGACCCAGTACTTC
TRBJ1-1	NA	TRBV12-3/TRBV12-4	13	NA	CATKPGAGTEAFF	TGTGCCACCAAACCGGGGGCGGGCACTGAAGCTTTCTTT
TRBJ2-5	many	TRBV20-1	15	NA	CSARDLANFQETQYF	TGCAGTGCTAGAGATCTGGCTAACTTCCAAGAGACCCAGTACTTC
TRBJ2-7	NA	TRBV3-1	12	NA	CASSPNFYEQYF	TGTGCCAGCAGCCCTAATTTCTACGAGCAGTACTTC
TRBJ1-2	many	TRBV3-1	13	NA	CASGPGYIYGYTF	TGTGCCAGCGGTCCGGGATACATCTATGGCTACACCTTC
TRBJ1-2	many	TRBV19	12	NA	CASNADRADYTF	TGTGCCAGTAACGCGGACCGGGCGGACTACACCTTC
TRBJ1-1	few	TRBV6-1	15	NA	CASSWGAEVGTEAFF	TGTGCCAGCAGCTGGGGGGCAGAAGTTGGCACTGAAGCTTTCTTT
TRBJ1-2	NA	TRBV6-1	15	NA	CASSESYGANYGYTF	TGTGCCAGCAGTGAAAGTTACGGGGCTAACTATGGCTACACCTTC
TRBJ2-2	many	TRBV5-1	15	TRBD2	CASSLSGRNTGELFF	TGCGCCAGCAGCTTAAGCGGGAGGAACACCGGGGAGCTGTTTTTT
TRBJ1-1	many	TRBV2	16	TRBD1	CASSPRGQGVGTEAFF	TGTGCCAGCAGTCCGCGGGGACAGGGGGTGGGAACTGAAGCTTTCTTT
TRBJ2-5	many	TRBV20-1	14	TRBD1	CSARDRGGRETQYF	TGCAGTGCTAGAGATCGAGGGGGCAGGGAGACCCAGTACTTC
TRBJ1-5	NA	TRBV6-1	18	TRBD1	CASSETGTGGRANQPQHF	TGTGCCAGCAGTGAAACCGGGACAGGGGGTCGCGCCAATCAGCCCCAGCATTTT
TRBJ2-2	NA	TRBV3-1	18	TRBD2	CASSQEGTSGRANGELFF	TGTGCCAGCAGCCAAGAAGGGACTAGCGGGAGGGCCAACGGGGAGCTGTTTTTT
TRBJ2-7	many	TRBV7-2	14	NA	CASSLEAGSYEQYF	TGTGCCAGCAGCTTAGAGGCCGGTTCCTACGAGCAGTACTTC
TRBJ1-1	many	TRBV28	15	NA	CASSLFKGMNTEAFF	TGTGCCAGCAGTTTATTCAAAGGAATGAACACTGAAGCTTTCTTT
TRBJ2-5	many	TRBV11-2	15	NA	CASSLGEVGQETQYF	TGTGCCAGCAGCTTAGGCGAGGTTGGACAAGAGACCCAGTACTTC
TRBJ2-7	NA	TRBV12-3/TRBV12-4	14	TRBD1	CASSFRSTGGEQYF	TGTGCCAGCAGTTTTCGCTCGACAGGGGGCGAGCAGTACTTC
TRBJ1-1	NA	TRBV12-3/TRBV12-4	15	NA	CASSYSTGVNTEAFF	TGTGCCAGCAGTTACTCGACGGGGGTGAACACTGAAGCTTTCTTT
TRBJ2-2	NA	TRBV5-1	13	NA	CASKGSETGELFF	TGCGCCAGCAAAGGGTCGGAAACCGGGGAGCTGTTTTTT
TRBJ2-7	NA	TRBV11-1	15	TRBD2	CASSEFSSGLYEQYF	TGTGCCAGCAGCGAATTCTCTAGCGGACTCTACGAGCAGTACTTC
TRBJ2-2	many	TRBV6-2/TRBV6-3	17	NA	CASSSRPLRHPSGELFF	TGTGCCAGCAGTTCACGACCTCTTAGGCACCCGTCCGGGGAGCTGTTTTTT
TRBJ1-2	many	TRBV20-1	11	TRBD1	CSAPDRGGYTF	TGCAGTGCTCCGGACAGGGGTGGCTACACCTTC
TRBJ2-7	many	TRBV7-8	14	NA	CASSPNTGTYEQYF	TGTGCCAGCAGCCCCAACACAGGGACCTACGAGCAGTACTTC
TRBJ2-7	NA	TRBV28	14	NA	CASSLAGRSDEQYF	TGTGCCAGCAGTTTAGCCGGGCGTTCTGACGAGCAGTACTTC
TRBJ1-5	many	TRBV12-3/TRBV12-4	12	NA	CASSPTKQPQHF	TGTGCCAGCAGCCCTACAAAGCAGCCCCAGCATTTT
TRBJ1-5	many	TRBV6-1	14	TRBD1	CASADRANNQPQHF	TGTGCCAGCGCTGACAGGGCTAACAATCAGCCCCAGCATTTT
TRBJ1-5	many	TRBV20-1	13	NA	CSASTGSGQPQHF	TGCAGTGCCAGCACAGGGTCAGGTCAGCCCCAGCATTTT
TRBJ1-1	many	TRBV6-1	14	NA	CATMIGRQNTEAFF	TGTGCCACCATGATCGGCAGACAGAACACTGAAGCTTTCTTT
TRBJ2-7	many	TRBV20-1	13	NA	CSARPGTAYEQYF	TGCAGTGCTAGGCCAGGGACGGCCTACGAGCAGTACTTC
TRBJ1-2	many	TRBV30	10	NA	CARGGYGYTF	TGTGCCAGAGGGGGCTATGGCTACACCTTC
TRBJ2-7	many	TRBV6-5	16	TRBD2	CASSSGGNGIWDEQYF	TGTGCCAGCAGTTCCGGGGGGAATGGGATTTGGGACGAGCAGTACTTC
TRBJ2-7	many	TRBV7-9	14	NA	CASSLSYSTYEQYF	TGTGCCAGCAGCTTAAGCTACAGCACTTACGAGCAGTACTTC